The 11 T cell receptor beta chains in this list originate from one sample, sequenced in a study of cytomegalovirus exposure and HLA in healthy donors. Clones were read by immunoSEQ multiplex PCR, and TCRdb kept only the in-frame ones, dropping some. The data show 90,000 to 120,000 clones, under 97% seen once. Material: PBMCs. Every receptor here comes from a woman between 18 and 29 years old in good health and CMV-seronegative.

The chain is built from TRBV5-6 and TRBJ1-6, with 8 bases identical to TRBD1. With 4 bases clipped from V and 9 bases from J, the junction kept 6 bases outside the gene matches. CDR1 and CDR2 (germline): SGHDT, YYEEEE. The CDR3 spans 14 residues. CDR3 bases: TGTGCCAGCAGCACGGACAGGGTCCCTTCACCCCTCCACTTT. Protein: CASSTDRVPSPLHF.

The CDR3 loop reads CASSIRAFSPDTQYF. The CDR3 DNA reads TGTGCCAGTAGTATTCGAGCGTTCTCCCCAGATACGCAGTATTTT. The V gene is TRBV19, the J gene TRBJ2-3; D is uncertain. The CDR3 runs to 15 residues. V shed 3 bases and J shed 4 bases, with 14 bases lying between them. Germline loops: CDR1 LNHDA, CDR2 SQIVND (reference sequence).

The genes are TRBV15 and TRBJ2-5; D gene uncertain. V dropped 8 bases and J dropped 5 bases, with 9 bases sitting between them. From germline, CDR1 is LNHNV and CDR2 YYDKDF (reference sequence). This CDR3 has 11 amino acids. The CDR3 loop reads CATPVWETQYF. The CDR3 nucleotides are TGTGCCACCCCGGTTTGGGAGACCCAGTACTTC. The full variable domain, in which reference TRBV15 and TRBJ2-5 provide the parts outside the CDR3, is DAMVIQNPRYQVTQFGKPVTLSCSQTLNHNVMYWYQQKSSQAPKLLFHYYDKDFNNEADTPDNFQSRRPNTSFCFLDIRSPGLGDTAMYLCATPVWETQYFGPGTRLLVL.

A note on this clone: One end of the junction fails to match germline, which may point to a read error. The rearrangement links TRBV7-7 to TRBJ2-5, with 9 bases aligning to TRBD1. The CDR3 runs 17 residues. CDR1 is SSHAT and CDR2 is FNYEAQ in the germline V gene (reference sequence). For the CDR3, the DNA is TGTGCTAGCAGCCCCAGACACGGGACAGGGTCTGGGGAGACCCAGTACTTC. It is translated as CASSPRHGTGSGETQYF.

The genes are TRBV7-9 and TRBJ2-3; D is possibly TRBD1 (5 bases). Germline V gene sequence: CDR1 SEHNR, CDR2 FQNEAQ (reference sequence). The CDR3 runs to 16 residues. Trimming shortened V by 5 bases and J by 7 bases, and 22 bases separated the two germline ends. CDR3 protein: CASSQVAGQGVNTQYF. The CDR3 DNA reads as TGTGCCAGCAGCCAAGTCGCAGGTCAGGGTGTAAATACGCAGTATTTT. The whole variable domain, filled in from reference TRBV7-9 and TRBJ2-3, reads DTGVSQNPRHKITKRGQNVTFRCDPISEHNRLYWYRQTLGQGPEFLTYFQNEAQLEKSRLLSDRFSAERPKGSFSTLEIQRTEQGDSAMYLCASSQVAGQGVNTQYFGPGTRLTVL.

The chain has TRBV29-1 and TRBJ2-1; the D gene is possibly TRBD2 (6 bases). Trimming pared 2 bases from V and 0 bases from J, leaving 14 bases between. The CDR3 is made up of 16 amino acids. CDR1 is SQVTM and CDR2 is ANQGSEA in the germline V gene. CDR3 loop: CSVEPDAGSSYNEQFF. In DNA form, the CDR3 reads TGCAGCGTTGAACCCGACGCGGGAAGCTCCTACAATGAGCAGTTCTTC.

In this sample, this clone turned up a few times. The chain recombines TRBV7-9 with TRBJ1-1; D ambiguous. The CDR3 sequence is 14 residues long. Deletions cut 1 base from V and 1 base from J, with 7 bases between. The germline CDR1 and CDR2 sequences are SEHNR and FQNEAQ (reference sequence). CDR3 sequence reads: CASSLDITNTEAFF. Here the CDR3 DNA reads TGTGCCAGCAGCTTAGACATAACGAACACTGAAGCTTTCTTT. Together with reference TRBV7-9 and TRBJ1-1, the CDR3 gives the full variable domain: DTGVSQNPRHKITKRGQNVTFRCDPISEHNRLYWYRQTLGQGPEFLTYFQNEAQLEKSRLLSDRFSAERPKGSFSTLEIQRTEQGDSAMYLCASSLDITNTEAFFGQGTRLTVV.

J is TRBJ2-7 and V is TRBV6-1, with D hard to call. The germline V gene has CDR1 MNHNS and CDR2 SASEGT. With 5 bases removed from V and 2 bases from J, the gap between germline ends came to 10 bases. The CDR3 sequence is 13 residues long. The CDR3 sequence: CASSSGSPYEQYF. CDR3 nucleotide sequence: TGTGCCAGCAGTTCAGGTTCCCCCTACGAGCAGTACTTC.

The chain is built from TRBV21-1 and TRBJ1-1; the table's D call TRBD1 went unverified against the DNA. TRBV21-1 is deemed a pseudogene. This CDR3 contains 14 residues. The CDR3 region has the DNA TGTGCCAGCAGCAATGCCCGGGACAGGAGGGGAGCTTTCTTT. It translates to CASSNARDRRGAFF.

This chain connects TRBV14 to TRBJ1-4; D remains ambiguous. V dropped 0 bases and J dropped 8 bases, with 10 bases sitting between them. CDR1 is SGHDN, CDR2 FVKESK, per germline. The CDR3 runs 14 residues. In nucleotides, the CDR3 is TGTGCCAGCAGCCAAGAAGATTGGAGGGAAAAACTGTTTTTT. As protein: CASSQEDWREKLFF.

The J gene is TRBJ2-3, the V gene TRBV5-4; D unresolved. The length of the CDR3 is 13 residues. Germline V gene data show CDR1 as SGHNT and CDR2 as YYREEE (reference sequence). V lost 4 bases, J lost 4 bases, and 10 bases lay in between. The CDR3 nucleotides are TGTGCCAGCAGCCTGGGTCCGGCAGATACGCAGTATTTT. This gives the protein CASSLGPADTQYF.